This T cell receptor beta chain appears in the sequencing data of a study of PD-L1 blockade in urothelial cancer. At the level of the study: Bladder-origin urothelial cancer in males covered about 90% of the roughly 30 patients. Patients had undergone 0 to 3 prior chemotherapy regimens. The study recovered a median of around 130,000 T cells per blood sample.

Clones were read by immunoSEQ multiplex PCR, and TCRdb kept only the in-frame ones, dropping some. The sample includes 75,000 to 95,000 clones, 85% of them seen just once. V was pared by 5 bases and J by 2 bases, with 12 bases between. The CDR3 is made up of 14 amino acids. Germline V CDR1 and CDR2: MDHEN, SYDVKM. The time point denotes: pretreatment peripheral blood. The specimen was PBMCs, collected around atezolizumab (anti-PD-L1) treatment. The chain combines TRBV28 with TRBJ2-5; the D is unclear. The receptor was isolated from a man in his forties or fifties with urothelial cancer. The CDR3 protein is CASSTILGQETQYF. The CDR3 bases are TGTGCCAGCAGTACCATCCTAGGTCAAGAGACCCAGTACTTC.